These 13 T cell receptor beta chains share one sample of origin, sequenced in a study of blood T cell repertoires in COVID-19. Using immunoSEQ multiplex PCR, the repertoire was profiled, and TCRdb retains in-frame clones only, with some absent. The sample includes 100,000 to 120,000 clones, about 88% of them seen just once. Sequencing input: peripheral blood. All receptors derive from a human donor in a cohort sampled during active COVID-19.

The rearrangement links TRBV21-1 to TRBJ2-1; the table's D gene call, TRBD1, was not cross checked with the DNA. TRBV21-1 is an annotated pseudogene. The CDR3 is 16 amino acids. CDR3 residues: CASSTQGWGPINEQFF. The CDR3 DNA is TGTGCCAGCAGCACCCAAGGGTGGGGCCCGATCAATGAGCAGTTCTTC.

This sequence joins TRBV27 and TRBJ2-3, with 13 bases identical to TRBD2. Germline assignment: CDR1 MNHEY and CDR2 SMNVEV (reference sequence). This CDR3 is 16 amino acids long. V lost 7 bases to trimming and J lost 2 bases; unmatched junction nucleotides: 6. The chain's CDR3 is CASKLLAGGLTDTQYF. The CDR3, as DNA: TGTGCCAGCAAGCTACTAGCGGGGGGGCTCACAGATACGCAGTATTTT.

The chain is built from TRBV10-3 and TRBJ2-7; D may be TRBD1 (6 bases). Trimming cost V 4 bases and J 7 bases, with 14 bases left between them. The CDR3 loop spans 13 amino acids. From germline, CDR1 is ENHRY and CDR2 SYGVKD. Written as DNA, the CDR3 is TGTGCCATCAGTGCAGGGGCCCGCGAGGAGCAGTACTTC. It is translated as CAISAGAREEQYF.

The CDR3 protein is CATVGGLFRKLFF. Here the CDR3 DNA reads TGTGCCACCGTCGGGGGGCTTTTCCGAAAACTGTTTTTT. The chain combines TRBV28 with TRBJ1-4; a possible D gene is TRBD1 (6 bases). This CDR3 spans 13 amino acids. Germline V CDR1 and CDR2: MDHEN, SYDVKM. Trimming stripped 10 bases from V and 10 bases from J, with 19 bases between.

This clone has more than one count but fewer than ten. The chain joins TRBV2 to TRBJ2-1, with 13 bases aligning to TRBD2. The germline CDR1 and CDR2 sequences are SNHLY and FYNNEI. V dropped 6 bases and J dropped 0; count of bases not matched to a gene: 2. The length of the CDR3 is 16 residues. The CDR3 bases are TGTGCCAGCAGCAGGACTAGCGGGAGCTCCTACAATGAGCAGTTCTTC. Its protein product is CASSRTSGSSYNEQFF.

The CDR3 DNA reads as TGTGCCAGCAGCGTAGCGACAGGGGAGCATGGCTACACCTTC. It encodes CASSVATGEHGYTF. V gene TRBV9 combines with J gene TRBJ1-2; 8 positions match TRBD1. CDR1 and CDR2 from the germline V gene are SGDLS and YYNGEE. J was trimmed by 6 bases and V by 0 bases; bases with no gene match: 4. The length of the CDR3 is 14 residues. The entire variable domain, with the rest obtained from reference TRBV9 and TRBJ1-2, is as follows: DSGVTQTPKHLITATGQRVTLRCSPRSGDLSVYWYQQSLDQGLQFLIQYYNGEERAKGNILERFSAQQFPDLHSELNLSSLELGDSALYFCASSVATGEHGYTFGSGTRLTVV.

This rearrangement joins TRBV9 to TRBJ1-1; D unclear. Trimming pared 4 bases from V and 2 bases from J, leaving 12 bases between. CDR1 is SGDLS, CDR2 YYNGEE, per germline. The CDR3 extends over 14 amino acids. CDR3 protein: CASSRVTSNTEAFF. In DNA form, the CDR3 reads TGTGCCAGCAGCCGGGTCACCTCTAACACTGAAGCTTTCTTT.

V usage is TRBV7-9 and J usage is TRBJ1-2; 10 bases match TRBD1. Unmatched junction bases numbered 8, after V lost 7 bases and J lost 6 bases. The germline V gene has CDR1 SEHNR and CDR2 FQNEAQ (reference sequence). This CDR3 comprises 14 residues. In DNA, the CDR3 is TGTGCCAGCACCCCTTCGGGGACAGGGGATGGCTACACCTTC. Its translation is CASTPSGTGDGYTF. Full variable domain (missing parts from reference TRBV7-9 and TRBJ1-2): DTGVSQNPRHKITKRGQNVTFRCDPISEHNRLYWYRQTLGQGPEFLTYFQNEAQLEKSRLLSDRFSAERPKGSFSTLEIQRTEQGDSAMYLCASTPSGTGDGYTFGSGTRLTVV.

This clone was seen a single time. The rearrangement joins TRBV20-1 to TRBJ2-7, with a weak D call TRBD1 (5 bases). The CDR3 is 11 residues long. Trimming shortened V by 2 bases and J by 3 bases, and 5 bases separated the two germline ends. Per the germline V gene, CDR1 is DFQATT and CDR2 is SNEGSKA (reference sequence). CDR3 coding DNA: TGCAGTGCTAGACAGGGCTACGAGCAGTACTTC. This translates into CSARQGYEQYF.

This clone has just a few counts. The chain joins TRBV27 to TRBJ1-5; D gene unclear. CDR1 and CDR2 from the germline V gene are MNHEY and SMNVEV (reference sequence). The germline V and J ends were trimmed by 2 bases and 7 bases, with 9 bases remaining between them. The length of the CDR3 is 13 residues. CDR3 region: CASSLTGWQPQHF. CDR3 in DNA: TGTGCCAGCAGTTTAACGGGATGGCAGCCCCAGCATTTT.

The chain joins TRBV30 to TRBJ2-7, with TRBD2 matching 9 bases. Trimming took 4 bases from V and 0 from J; bases not matched to a gene: 1. This CDR3 is 13 amino acids long. Germline CDR1 is GTSNPN and CDR2 is SVGIG (reference sequence). CDR3 amino acids: CAWTSGISYEQYF. As DNA, the CDR3 is TGTGCCTGGACTAGCGGGATCTCCTACGAGCAGTACTTC.

This chain connects TRBV7-9 to TRBJ1-2, with D maybe TRBD1 (5 bases). Germline V gives CDR1 SEHNR, CDR2 FQNEAQ (reference sequence). The V end was cut by 5 bases, the J end by 6 bases, with 19 bases between. This CDR3 has 15 amino acids. The DNA of the CDR3 is TGTGCCAGCAGCCCTCTGGGGGGAGGTGGGGATGGCTACACCTTC. It codes for CASSPLGGGGDGYTF.

V gene TRBV15 combines with J gene TRBJ2-1, with TRBD2 matching over 8 bases. CDR3 length: 17 residues. Germline assignment: CDR1 LNHNV and CDR2 YYDKDF (reference sequence). The V and J ends lost 0 bases and 3 bases, in that order; junction bases with no gene match: 7. CDR3 loop: CATSRDHPSGLYNEQFF. CDR3 DNA: TGTGCCACCAGCAGAGATCATCCTAGCGGGCTCTACAATGAGCAGTTCTTC. Supplemented by reference TRBV15 and TRBJ2-1, the full variable domain reads DAMVIQNPRYQVTQFGKPVTLSCSQTLNHNVMYWYQQKSSQAPKLLFHYYDKDFNNEADTPDNFQSRRPNTSFCFLDIRSPGLGDTAMYLCATSRDHPSGLYNEQFFGPGTRLTVL.